Here is one T cell receptor beta chain with its context. This CDR3 region has 14 residues. V dropped 8 bases and J dropped 3 bases, with 16 bases sitting between them. The germline gives CDR1 LNHDA, CDR2 SQIVND (reference sequence). This sample was taken from a study of blood T cell repertoires in COVID-19. Whole-study context: Acute and convalescent COVID-19 samples came from the United States, Italy and Spain. Nucleic acid was either cDNA or gDNA, and it came from T cells, B-cell-depleted T cells, or PBMCs.

In the original workflow: By means of reference gene primer amplification, nucleated cell counts were estimated. Only in-frame clones appear in the TCRdb table, and some are missing; sequencing was by immunoSEQ multiplex PCR. The V and J calls and clone size come from that table; D and trimming were worked out from the DNA. This table holds 170,000 or so clones, roughly 86% found once. The gene calls are TRBV19 and TRBJ1-2, with a weak D call TRBD1 (5 bases). The sequence derives from a man aged 50 to 60 with active or convalescent COVID-19. Sequencing input: peripheral blood. The CDR3 bases are TGTGCCAGTGCCGACAGAAGGGCGGACTATGGCTACACCTTC. Its protein is CASADRRADYGYTF. The entire variable domain, with the rest obtained from reference TRBV19 and TRBJ1-2, is as follows: DGGITQSPKYLFRKEGQNVTLSCEQNLNHDAMYWYRQDPGQGLRLIYYSQIVNDFQKGDIAEGYSVSREKKESFPLTVTSAQKNPTAFYLCASADRRADYGYTFGSGTRLTVV.